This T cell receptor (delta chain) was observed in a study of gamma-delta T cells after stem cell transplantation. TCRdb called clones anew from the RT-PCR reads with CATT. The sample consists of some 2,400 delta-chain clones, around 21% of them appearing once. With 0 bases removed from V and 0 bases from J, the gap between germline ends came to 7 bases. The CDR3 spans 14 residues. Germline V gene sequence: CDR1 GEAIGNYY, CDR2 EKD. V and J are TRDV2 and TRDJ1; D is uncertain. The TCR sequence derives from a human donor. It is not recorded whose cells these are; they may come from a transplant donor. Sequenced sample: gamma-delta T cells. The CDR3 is CACDTAGNTDKLIF. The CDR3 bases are TGTGCCTGTGACACCGCCGGTAACACCGATAAACTCATCTTT.